A single sample gave rise to the 15 T cell receptor beta chains below, sequenced in a study of radiation and T cells in renal cell carcinoma. Assay used: immunoSEQ multiplex PCR; TCRdb lists only in-frame clones, some missing. The sample shows roughly 130,000 clones, around four fifths of them seen only once. Time point given: blood 2 weeks post-SBRT. The treatment denotes: 15 Gy SBRT to primary tumor, nephrectomy 4 weeks later. Source: blood, taken from a patient whose treatment included radiotherapy and nephrectomy. The receptors here all came from a woman aged 55-69 years with renal cell carcinoma.

The chain recombines TRBV10-3 with TRBJ1-5; the D gene is possibly TRBD1 (5 bases). The CDR3 is made up of 14 amino acids. Germline-derived CDR1 and CDR2 are ENHRY and SYGVKD. Trimming left V 3 bases short and J 0 bases short, with 6 bases between. DNA for the CDR3: TGTGCCATCAGTGATGGGGGTAGCAATCAGCCCCAGCATTTT. This sequence encodes CAISDGGSNQPQHF.

The rearrangement uses TRBV9 and TRBJ1-2; D call uncertain. In germline, CDR1 is SGDLS, CDR2 YYNGEE. The CDR3 extends over 16 amino acids. V lost 0 bases to trimming and J lost 8 bases, with 20 bases between them. CDR3 in amino acids: CASSVGTGVGGLGYTF. CDR3 bases: TGTGCCAGCAGCGTAGGGACTGGGGTCGGAGGGCTCGGCTACACCTTC.

This rearrangement joins TRBV19 to TRBJ1-2; 7 bases align to TRBD1. V lost 2 bases, J lost 5 bases, and 5 bases stayed unmatched. The CDR3 spans 14 residues. Germline CDR1 LNHDA, CDR2 SQIVND (reference sequence). The CDR3 DNA is TGTGCCAGTAGTATAAACCCAGGGGGATATGGCTACACCTTC. Translating gives CASSINPGGYGYTF.

This sequence joins TRBV19 and TRBJ1-1, with D unclear. Between the trimmed V and J ends, which lost 6 bases and 1 base, there was a span of 12 bases. This CDR3 is 14 amino acids long. Per the germline V gene, CDR1 is LNHDA and CDR2 is SQIVND (reference sequence). This CDR3 is CASSGRVQNTEAFF. CDR3 bases: TGTGCCAGTAGCGGCCGGGTCCAGAACACTGAAGCTTTCTTT.

The chain carries TRBV7-2 and TRBJ2-1; 7 nucleotides align to TRBD1. The CDR3 extends over 14 amino acids. Germline V gene sequence: CDR1 SGHTA, CDR2 FQGNSA. With V trimmed by 5 bases and J by 4 bases, 5 bases remained unmatched. This CDR3 is CASSRDSAYNEQFF. For the CDR3, the DNA is TGTGCCAGCAGCCGGGACAGTGCTTACAATGAGCAGTTCTTC.

The rearrangement links TRBV7-2 to TRBJ2-1; D is unresolved. V gave up 6 bases and J gave up 2 bases, with 20 bases separating them. The CDR3 spans 17 residues. Germline loops: CDR1 SGHTA, CDR2 FQGNSA. The CDR3 region is CASSSRSVASTYNEQFF. Written as DNA, the CDR3 is TGTGCCAGCAGTTCGCGCTCTGTGGCCTCCACCTACAATGAGCAGTTCTTC.

The rearrangement joins TRBV7-2 to TRBJ2-7, with 11 bases matching TRBD2. Germline CDR1 is SGHTA and CDR2 is FQGNSA. CDR3 length: 15 amino acids. Germline trimming cut 5 bases from V and 9 bases from J; bases unmatched to any gene: 12. In DNA form, the CDR3 reads TGTGCCAGCAGCGCGAAACTAGCGGGAGCCCCTTTGCAGTACTTC. Translation: CASSAKLAGAPLQYF.

The chain links TRBV27 to TRBJ1-2, with D perhaps TRBD1 (5 bases). The V end was cut by 5 bases, the J end by 8 bases, with 18 bases between. Germline CDR1 reads MNHEY; CDR2 reads SMNVEV (reference sequence). The CDR3 sequence is 14 residues long. CDR3 sequence: CASSPLAGPRGYTF. The DNA of the CDR3 is TGTGCCAGCAGTCCACTGGCGGGGCCGCGGGGCTACACCTTC.

This chain links TRBV19 with TRBJ2-7; TRBD1 or TRBD2 may be the D gene (6 bases each). Trimming left V 4 bases short and J 3 bases short, with 16 bases between. Germline CDR1 and CDR2: LNHDA and SQIVND (reference sequence). This CDR3 has 15 residues. The CDR3 nucleotides are TGTGCCAGTAGTACCCCACTAGGGGGGCACTACGAGCAGTACTTC. Its protein product is CASSTPLGGHYEQYF.

The chain has TRBV9 and TRBJ2-5, with unresolved D. V was pared by 5 bases and J by 1 base, with 3 bases between. The CDR3 runs to 11 residues. Germline V gene sequence: CDR1 SGDLS, CDR2 YYNGEE. The CDR3: CASSGQETQYF. The CDR3, as DNA: TGTGCCAGCAGTGGCCAAGAGACCCAGTACTTC.

The chain links TRBV19 to TRBJ2-3; no firm D call. The V gene lost 6 bases and the J gene lost 3 bases, with 19 bases spanning the gap. Germline V lookup: CDR1 LNHDA, CDR2 SQIVND (reference sequence). The CDR3 is 16 amino acids. This CDR3 is CASRSWQTGYTDTQYF. CDR3 in DNA: TGTGCCAGTAGGAGTTGGCAGACCGGCTATACAGATACGCAGTATTTT.

This clone was picked up one time. V is TRBV19 and J is TRBJ1-1, with D unclear. Germline CDR1 is LNHDA and CDR2 is SQIVND (reference sequence). V lost 1 base to trimming and J lost 6 bases, with 9 bases between them. The CDR3 consists of 13 residues. For the CDR3, the DNA is TGTGCCAGTAGTATAGGTAGATCCCCTGAAGCTTTCTTT. It yields the protein CASSIGRSPEAFF. Full variable domain (remainder filled in from reference TRBV19 and TRBJ1-1): DGGITQSPKYLFRKEGQNVTLSCEQNLNHDAMYWYRQDPGQGLRLIYYSQIVNDFQKGDIAEGYSVSREKKESFPLTVTSAQKNPTAFYLCASSIGRSPEAFFGQGTRLTVV.

The chain has TRBV28 and TRBJ1-5, with a possible D match to TRBD1 (5 bases). With 6 bases removed from V and 5 bases from J, the gap between germline ends came to 17 bases. Germline lookup yields CDR1 MDHEN and CDR2 SYDVKM. The CDR3 consists of 15 residues. CDR3 in DNA: TGTGCCAGCAGGCTCATGAGTTGGGGGGATCAGCCCCAGCATTTT. Translating gives CASRLMSWGDQPQHF.

This clone was counted only a few times. The chain employs TRBV9 and TRBJ2-7; 13 bases line up with TRBD2. This CDR3 has 19 amino acids. V lost 2 bases and J lost 4; bases outside the gene matches: 15. CDR1 and CDR2 (germline): SGDLS, YYNGEE. CDR3 bases: TGTGCCAGCAGCGTCGACACCGGGACTAGCGGGGCCCTTGAGTACGAGCAGTACTTC. It codes for CASSVDTGTSGALEYEQYF.

The chain links TRBV28 to TRBJ1-2; D is ambiguous. CDR3 size: 14 residues. Germline CDR1 MDHEN, CDR2 SYDVKM. The V end was cut by 6 bases, the J end by 4 bases, with 15 bases between. CDR3 amino acids: CASSQSGVSYGYTF. For the CDR3, the DNA is TGTGCCAGCAGCCAAAGTGGGGTTAGCTATGGCTACACCTTC.